In its sample, the clone carrying this TCR beta chain was seen once. Its antigen is undetermined. Sequence at one end of the junction differs from germline and may be a read error. It was genomic DNA that served as the template for profiling TCR beta VDJ and CDR3. TCRdb redid the calling of the reads with MiXCR, one entry per CDR3 protein. The profile covers over 150,000 distinct CDR3 sequences, with 35% to 55% appearing a single time and approximately 1.1% taken by the ten largest. The CDR3 sequence is 14 residues long. Germline assignment: CDR1 MDHEN and CDR2 SYDVKM. This entry is derived from a study of CD8+CD57+ T cells in acquired aplastic anemia. Study outcomes and limitations: Sharing between patients and controls was observed for twenty-nine CD8+ CDR3 sequences.

The source is a human donor in good health. The rearrangement uses TRBV28 and TRBJ1-6; weak D call: TRBD1 (5 bases). The material sequenced was sorted CD4+, CD8+, or CD8+CD57+ T cells (not recorded which) from PBMCs. As DNA, the CDR3 is TGTGCCGGCAGGGAGGGTTCCTATAATTCACCCCTCCACTTT. This gives the protein CAGREGSYNSPLHF.